This T cell receptor beta chain is from a study of blood T cell repertoires in COVID-19. Overall study context: Donors in the United States, Italy and Spain gave samples during acute or convalescent COVID-19. Sample material is recorded as cDNA or gDNA derived from T cells, B-cell-depleted T cells, or PBMCs.

In the study's own analysis: For nucleated cells, counts were estimated from reference gene primer amplification. Sequencing was performed with immunoSEQ multiplex PCR; in TCRdb, only in-frame clones are kept and a portion is missing. Clone size and the V and J calls come from that table; the DNA yielded D and trimming. The profile shows fewer than 350,000 clones, roughly 85% of them singletons. Germline V gene sequence: CDR1 KGHDR, CDR2 SFDVKD. J was trimmed by 5 bases and V by 4 bases; bases with no gene match: 5. This CDR3 is 15 amino acids long. Sample: peripheral blood. The TCR comes from a human donor in a cohort sampled during active COVID-19. V is TRBV24-1 and J is TRBJ2-5, with 11 bases aligning to TRBD2. CDR3 bases: TGTGCCACCAGTGACATAGCGGGGGGGATGGAGACCCAGTACTTC. Amino acids: CATSDIAGGMETQYF.